These 30 T cell receptor beta chains were sequenced from one sample in a study of cytomegalovirus exposure and HLA in healthy donors. Researchers ran the PCR with 60 Vbeta and 13 Jbeta primers. Generated by immunoSEQ multiplex PCR, the TCRdb table keeps only in-frame clones and is missing some. The sample has 150,000 or so clones, about 79% seen once. The specimen sequenced was PBMCs. The receptors were gathered from a female donor in good health and CMV-seronegative.

V gene TRBV27 combines with J gene TRBJ2-7; 8 nucleotides line up with TRBD1. V shed 5 bases, J shed 3 bases, and the junction held 9 bases outside the gene matches. Germline V gives CDR1 MNHEY, CDR2 SMNVEV (reference sequence). The CDR3 spans 15 residues. CDR3 amino acids: CASSPNPGTGYEQYF. The CDR3 nucleotides read TGTGCCAGCAGTCCGAACCCGGGGACAGGCTACGAGCAGTACTTC.

The J gene is TRBJ2-7, the V gene TRBV6-5; 9 bases line up with TRBD1. V dropped 2 bases and J dropped 5; count of bases not matched to a gene: 7. Germline V gene lookup returns CDR1 MNHEY and CDR2 SVGAGI. This CDR3 is built from 15 residues. The CDR3 sequence is CASSYRRDRVNEQYF. In nucleotides, the CDR3 is TGTGCCAGCAGTTACCGCCGGGACAGGGTGAACGAGCAGTACTTC.

The chain has TRBV29-1 and TRBJ2-7; TRBD2 matches 10 bases. V lost 7 bases to trimming and J lost 7 bases; unmatched junction nucleotides: 10. Germline V gene data show CDR1 as SQVTM and CDR2 as ANQGSEA. The length of the CDR3 is 13 residues. The CDR3 coding sequence is TGCAGCGGGGTGGTAGCGGGAGGCAGGGAGCAGTACTTC. Translated, it gives CSGVVAGGREQYF.

The chain is built from TRBV5-1 and TRBJ2-7; TRBD1 matches at 9 bases. The CDR3 has 14 residues. With 4 bases clipped from V and 4 bases from J, the junction kept 6 bases outside the gene matches. From germline, CDR1 is SGHRS and CDR2 YFSETQ. The CDR3 DNA reads TGCGCCAGCAGCCGGACAGGGGTATTGTACGAGCAGTACTTC. This sequence encodes CASSRTGVLYEQYF.

This sequence joins TRBV9 and TRBJ1-1; D possibly corresponds to TRBD1 (5 bases). Germline CDR1 reads SGDLS; CDR2 reads YYNGEE. V lost 4 bases, J lost 1 base, and 8 bases lay in between. The CDR3 has 13 amino acids. In DNA, the CDR3 is TGTGCCAGCAGCAAAACAGGGAACACTGAAGCTTTCTTT. It translates to CASSKTGNTEAFF. Supplemented by reference TRBV9 and TRBJ1-1, the full variable domain reads DSGVTQTPKHLITATGQRVTLRCSPRSGDLSVYWYQQSLDQGLQFLIQYYNGEERAKGNILERFSAQQFPDLHSELNLSSLELGDSALYFCASSKTGNTEAFFGQGTRLTVV.

The rearrangement joins TRBV5-1 to TRBJ2-3; possibly TRBD2 for D (5 bases). The CDR3 loop spans 12 amino acids. Deletions cut 4 bases from V and 6 bases from J, with 9 bases between. Per the germline V gene, CDR1 is SGHRS and CDR2 is YFSETQ. The CDR3 nucleotides are TGCGCCAGCAGCCTCCTAGCTGATACGCAGTATTTT. It codes for CASSLLADTQYF.

The J gene is TRBJ2-7, the V gene TRBV30, with a tentative D call TRBD1 (6 bases). Germline loops: CDR1 GTSNPN, CDR2 SVGIG (reference sequence). CDR3 length equals 12 residues. V lost 1 base to trimming and J lost 10 bases, with 14 bases between them. CDR3: CAWSAGVASQYF. The CDR3 DNA reads TGTGCCTGGAGTGCAGGGGTGGCGAGTCAGTACTTC.

The CDR3 reads CASSASEGTGFEQYF. The CDR3 region has the DNA TGTGCCAGCAGCGCCTCGGAGGGGACAGGGTTCGAGCAGTACTTC. The rearrangement links TRBV9 to TRBJ2-7; 9 nucleotides align to TRBD1. This CDR3 is built from 15 residues. Germline V gene lookup returns CDR1 SGDLS and CDR2 YYNGEE. After removal of 3 bases from V and 6 bases from J, the junction contained 10 bases not matched to a gene.

The chain carries TRBV15 and TRBJ2-1; 10 positions match TRBD2. The germline gives CDR1 LNHNV, CDR2 YYDKDF (reference sequence). The CDR3 totals 18 residues. The ends lost 4 bases at V and 2 bases at J; junction bases unmatched: 11. CDR3 sequence reads: CATSTTLAGSPTYNEQFF. CDR3 sequence (DNA): TGTGCCACCAGCACGACACTAGCGGGGTCGCCTACCTACAATGAGCAGTTCTTC.

The chain uses TRBV9 and TRBJ2-1, with 9 bases that match TRBD2. V trimming: 0 bases; J trimming: 8 bases; junction bases outside the gene matches: 18. Germline V gives CDR1 SGDLS, CDR2 YYNGEE. CDR3 length: 19 residues. The CDR3 DNA follows: TGTGCCAGCAGCGTAGGGGGGAGGGAGCGGGGGGCTTTAGAGGATGAGCAGTTCTTC. Translating it yields CASSVGGRERGALEDEQFF. Full variable domain (remainder filled in from reference TRBV9 and TRBJ2-1): DSGVTQTPKHLITATGQRVTLRCSPRSGDLSVYWYQQSLDQGLQFLIQYYNGEERAKGNILERFSAQQFPDLHSELNLSSLELGDSALYFCASSVGGRERGALEDEQFFGPGTRLTVL.

The rearrangement links TRBV11-2 to TRBJ1-6; 7 positions match TRBD1. Germline assignment: CDR1 SGHAT and CDR2 FQNNGV. V dropped 4 bases and J dropped 6; count of bases not matched to a gene: 3. The CDR3 loop spans 14 amino acids. The CDR3 protein is CASSSTGRNSPLHF. CDR3 DNA sequence: TGTGCCAGCAGCTCGACAGGGCGTAATTCACCCCTCCACTTT.

This clone was picked up a small number of times. This chain joins TRBV7-2 and TRBJ2-1, with D tentatively TRBD2 (5 bases). The germline V gene has CDR1 SGHTA and CDR2 FQGNSA. The length of the CDR3 is 15 residues. The V gene lost 1 base and the J gene lost 2 bases, with 9 bases spanning the gap. In DNA form, the CDR3 reads TGTGCCAGCAGCTTAGTGGGAGTAACCTACAATGAGCAGTTCTTC. Translation: CASSLVGVTYNEQFF.

CDR3 protein: CASSSNAGGLYEQYF. The CDR3 nucleotides read TGTGCCAGCAGCTCCAACGCAGGGGGCCTCTACGAGCAGTACTTC. This chain connects TRBV11-2 to TRBJ2-7, with 8 bases that match TRBD1. V lost 4 bases, J lost 3 bases, and 8 bases stayed unmatched. This CDR3 has 15 residues. The germline V gene has CDR1 SGHAT and CDR2 FQNNGV.

This chain connects TRBV28 to TRBJ2-6; D is uncertain. CDR1 and CDR2 (germline): MDHEN, SYDVKM. V was trimmed by 2 bases and J by 2 bases, leaving 7 bases between them. The CDR3 is 15 residues long. The CDR3 region is CASSLPTPGANVLTF. DNA of the CDR3: TGTGCCAGCAGTTTACCCACTCCTGGGGCCAACGTCCTGACTTTC.

The CDR3 region is CASSLRPGGAYNEQFF. DNA of the CDR3: TGTGCCAGCAGCTTAAGACCGGGGGGGGCATACAATGAGCAGTTCTTC. This rearrangement joins TRBV7-2 to TRBJ2-1; 8 bases align to TRBD2. The ends lost 2 bases at V and 4 bases at J; junction bases unmatched: 7. The CDR3 has 16 residues. The V gene's germline CDR1 is SGHTA and CDR2 FQGNSA. The full variable domain, completed using reference TRBV7-2 and TRBJ2-1, is GAGVSQSPSNKVTEKGKDVELRCDPISGHTALYWYRQSLGQGLEFLIYFQGNSAPDKSGLPSDRFSAERTGGSVSTLTIQRTQQEDSAVYLCASSLRPGGAYNEQFFGPGTRLTVL.

The chain uses TRBV6-6 and TRBJ2-7; TRBD2 agrees at 8 bases. This CDR3 comprises 14 residues. V lost 6 bases and J lost 2; bases outside the gene matches: 6. CDR1 is MNHNY and CDR2 is SVGAGI in the germline V gene (reference sequence). CDR3 amino acids: CASSRIAGTYEQYF. DNA of the CDR3: TGTGCCAGCAGCCGTATAGCGGGGACCTACGAGCAGTACTTC.

The CDR3 sequence is CASGVQSSYNEQFF. Written as DNA, the CDR3 is TGTGCCAGCGGAGTTCAGAGCTCCTACAATGAGCAGTTCTTC. The rearrangement links TRBV6-6 to TRBJ2-1; D uncertain. Germline-derived CDR1 and CDR2 are MNHNY and SVGAGI (reference sequence). This CDR3 is built from 14 residues. Trimming took off 8 bases at V and 0 bases at J, with 11 bases between the two ends.

The J gene is TRBJ2-3, the V gene TRBV6-4, with D perhaps matching TRBD1 (5 bases). The ends were cut back, 3 bases at V and 4 bases at J, with 14 bases in the middle. Per germline, CDR1 MRHNA and CDR2 SNTAGT. The CDR3 extends over 15 amino acids. The CDR3 reads CASSESAGRADTQYF. The CDR3, as DNA: TGTGCCAGCAGTGAAAGCGCCGGCAGGGCAGATACGCAGTATTTT.

The chain employs TRBV10-3 and TRBJ2-7; TRBD2 might be the D (6 bases). Germline CDR1 and CDR2: ENHRY and SYGVKD. V lost 10 bases and J 2 bases, leaving 18 bases between the germline ends. The CDR3 loop spans 14 amino acids. The CDR3 region has the DNA TGTGCCAGTGCACCGGGACTTGACGCCTACGAGCAGTACTTC. Protein sequence: CASAPGLDAYEQYF.

This clone has a handful of counts. This chain connects TRBV19 to TRBJ1-4, with 8 bases matching TRBD1. The CDR3 totals 14 residues. The germline gives CDR1 LNHDA, CDR2 SQIVND (reference sequence). Trimming removed 6 bases from V and 7 bases from J; junction bases left unmatched: 7. As DNA, the CDR3 is TGTGCCAGTAGCCGAGACAGGGGAGTTGAAAAACTGTTTTTT. Residues: CASSRDRGVEKLFF.

V is TRBV15 and J is TRBJ2-1; 9 bases align to TRBD2. Germline V gives CDR1 LNHNV, CDR2 YYDKDF (reference sequence). The J segment lost 7 bases and the V segment lost 8 bases, leaving 12 bases of the junction unmatched. This CDR3 is 15 amino acids long. CDR3 coding DNA: TGTGCCACCGAAAGGGGCGGGAGGGCCTTAAATGAGCAGTTCTTC. It yields the protein CATERGGRALNEQFF. The variable domain in full, completed from reference TRBV15 and TRBJ2-1, reads DAMVIQNPRYQVTQFGKPVTLSCSQTLNHNVMYWYQQKSSQAPKLLFHYYDKDFNNEADTPDNFQSRRPNTSFCFLDIRSPGLGDTAMYLCATERGGRALNEQFFGPGTRLTVL.

V is TRBV18 and J is TRBJ1-2, with a possible D match to TRBD1 (6 bases). The CDR3 spans 19 residues. The V end lost 1 base, the J end lost 4 bases, and 25 bases lay between the germline ends. Germline CDR1 KGHSH, CDR2 LQKENI. CDR3 amino acids: CASSPQGTGIRDLSYGYTF. The CDR3 nucleotides read TGTGCCAGCTCACCACAGGGAACAGGGATTCGGGACCTCTCCTATGGCTACACCTTC.

This chain uses TRBV18 with TRBJ1-1; D remains unclear. The CDR3 runs 16 residues. The germline gives CDR1 KGHSH, CDR2 LQKENI. The V gene lost 3 bases and the J gene lost 0 bases, with 14 bases spanning the gap. The chain's CDR3 is CASSPGQQIMNTEAFF. The DNA for the CDR3 is TGTGCCAGCTCACCGGGCCAACAAATCATGAACACTGAAGCTTTCTTT.

DNA for the CDR3: TGTGCCAGCAGTTTGGGACAGGGGAACTACAATGAGCAGTTCTTC. Translating it yields CASSLGQGNYNEQFF. This chain links TRBV28 with TRBJ2-1, with TRBD1 matching over 10 bases. The CDR3 is 15 amino acids. J gave up 3 bases and V 3 bases, and 2 bases lay outside the gene matches. Germline V lookup: CDR1 MDHEN, CDR2 SYDVKM. The whole variable domain, filled in from reference TRBV28 and TRBJ2-1, reads DVKVTQSSRYLVKRTGEKVFLECVQDMDHENMFWYRQDPGLGLRLIYFSYDVKMKEKGDIPEGYSVSREKKERFSLILESASTNQTSMYLCASSLGQGNYNEQFFGPGTRLTVL.

This chain uses TRBV5-6 with TRBJ1-6; no reliable D call. This CDR3 region has 13 residues. Germline CDR1 SGHDT, CDR2 YYEEEE. Trimming removed 0 bases from V and 7 bases from J, with 5 bases in between. The CDR3 DNA sequence: TGTGCCAGCAGCTTGGCCAGGAATTCACCCCTCCACTTT. Residues: CASSLARNSPLHF. Filled out from reference TRBV5-6 and TRBJ1-6, the complete variable domain reads DAGVTQSPTHLIKTRGQQVTLRCSPKSGHDTVSWYQQALGQGPQFIFQYYEEEERQRGNFPDRFSGHQFPNYSSELNVNALLLGDSALYLCASSLARNSPLHFGNGTRLTVT.

The chain combines TRBV6-5 with TRBJ2-3; D possibly corresponds to TRBD1 (6 bases). CDR3 length: 16 amino acids. Looked up from germline, CDR1 is MNHEY and CDR2 is SVGAGI. V shed 0 bases and J shed 0 bases, with 10 bases lying between them. The CDR3 coding sequence is TGTGCCAGCAGTTACTCGGGACACCTGAGCACAGATACGCAGTATTTT. Translating gives CASSYSGHLSTDTQYF.

The V and J genes are TRBV2 and TRBJ1-5; 8 bases fit TRBD1. This CDR3 is 13 amino acids long. V trimming: 7 bases; J trimming: 7 bases; junction bases outside the gene matches: 6. Germline-derived CDR1 and CDR2 are SNHLY and FYNNEI. The CDR3 is CASTGDRTQPQHF. In DNA form, the CDR3 reads TGTGCCAGCACTGGGGACAGGACCCAGCCCCAGCATTTT.

The J gene is TRBJ2-1, the V gene TRBV18; 9 bases are a match to TRBD2. Losses at the gene ends were 3 bases for V and 1 base for J; bases not matched to a gene: 7. This CDR3 region has 17 residues. The V gene's germline CDR1 is KGHSH and CDR2 LQKENI. DNA of the CDR3: TGTGCCAGCTCACCCAATAGCGGGAGAGGGTCCTACAATGAGCAGTTCTTC. Protein: CASSPNSGRGSYNEQFF.

The V gene is TRBV5-5, the J gene TRBJ1-2, with D maybe TRBD1 (5 bases). The germline V and J ends were trimmed by 4 bases and 3 bases, with 10 bases remaining between them. The CDR3 contains 13 residues. The germline V gene has CDR1 SGHKS and CDR2 YYEKEE (reference sequence). CDR3 sequence reads: CASSLGGYYGYTF. DNA for the CDR3: TGTGCCAGCAGCCTTGGGGGGTACTATGGCTACACCTTC.

Only one count was recorded for this clone. The rearrangement links TRBV7-2 to TRBJ2-2; D may be TRBD2 (5 bases). The CDR3 length is 15 residues. Trimming shortened V by 1 base and J by 7 bases, and 13 bases separated the two germline ends. The germline V gene encodes CDR1 SGHTA and CDR2 FQGNSA. Written as DNA, the CDR3 is TGTGCCAGCAGCTTAGTAATCCCGGGGAACGGGGAGCTGTTTTTT. Its translation is CASSLVIPGNGELFF.